The clone carrying this T cell receptor beta chain was seen at least ten times. This record belongs to a study of early T cells in non-severe SARS-CoV-2 infection. Study context: Alpha and beta chains were unpaired, from unsorted whole-blood bulk RNA.

Unique molecular identifiers tagged individual cDNA molecules. TCRdb re-called the 5' RACE reads with MiXCR, one entry per CDR3 protein. The table has 70,000 to 90,000 distinct CDR3 sequences, more than 9% seen once. V lost 3 bases and J lost 0, with 8 bases in between. The CDR3 spans 15 residues. Germline V lookup: CDR1 ENHRY, CDR2 SYGVKD. This clonotype was obtained from an adult who was a healthcare worker with PCR-confirmed SARS-CoV-2 infection or an uninfected control (not recorded which). The chain combines TRBV10-3 with TRBJ2-2, with D unclear. This sample comprised whole blood, obtained at baseline. The CDR3 sequence is CAISDGRPNTGELFF. DNA for the CDR3: TGTGCCATCAGTGATGGACGGCCGAACACCGGGGAGCTGTTTTTT.